Listed below are T cell receptor beta chains from one sample, sequenced in a study of blood T cell repertoires in COVID-19. Sequenced by immunoSEQ multiplex PCR; TCRdb stores in-frame clones only, minus some. The sample holds 120,000 to 150,000 clones, more than 70% seen once. The sample was peripheral blood. The receptors come from a man in his fifties with active or convalescent COVID-19. The CDR3 runs from the conserved cysteine through the conserved F or W. D genes are given only for firm matches. Expanded clones are given a class, and other clones once, few, many or no size at all.

D gene | J gene | clone size | V gene | CDR3 DNA | CDR3 protein
- | TRBJ1-4 | - | TRBV10-3 | TGTGCCATCAGTGTCCAGGGGGAAAAACTGTTTTTT | CAISVQGEKLFF
- | TRBJ1-5 | - | TRBV5-5 | TGTGCCAGCAGCCGCGGCGAGGGCGCCAATCAGCCCCAGCATTTT | CASSRGEGANQPQHF
- | TRBJ1-2 | - | TRBV14 | TGTGCCAGCAGCGGTTATCAGGGTTTGGCGGAATCTGGCTACACCTTC | CASSGYQGLAESGYTF
TRBD1 | TRBJ1-2 | - | TRBV18 | TGTGCCAGCTCACCCCCCGAGGGGGCAGGCTATGGCTACACCTTC | CASSPPEGAGYGYTF
- | TRBJ1-2 | - | TRBV5-1 | TGCGCCAGCAGCTTGGATCGGGGGGCACTCTATGGCTACACCTTC | CASSLDRGALYGYTF
- | TRBJ1-5 | once | TRBV28 | TGTGCCAGCAGTTTATGGGGGAGGGAGCAGCCCCAGCATTTT | CASSLWGREQPQHF
- | TRBJ2-3 | - | TRBV29-1 | TGCAGCGTCTCTTTCACGGAGACGCAGTATTTT | CSVSFTETQYF
- | TRBJ2-4 | few | TRBV6-5 | TGTGCCAGCAGTTTTCATAGAAAAGACAGGCCAGAGTACTTC | CASSFHRKDRPEYF
TRBD1 | TRBJ2-7 | - | TRBV28 | TGTGCCAGCAGACCCGGGACAGGGAGATACGAGCAGTACTTC | CASRPGTGRYEQYF
TRBD2 | TRBJ2-2 | - | TRBV9 | TGTGCCAGCAGCGCTAAACCTAGCGGGAGGGGGGAGCTGTTTTTT | CASSAKPSGRGELFF
- | TRBJ2-7 | few | TRBV7-9 | TGTGCCAGCAGCTCCTCCCTAGAATCCTACGAGCAGTACTTC | CASSSSLESYEQYF
TRBD2 | TRBJ2-1 | - | TRBV5-1 | TGCGCCAGCAGCTTGAGCGGGAGGGGCGACAATGAGCAGTTCTTC | CASSLSGRGDNEQFF
TRBD1 | TRBJ1-5 | few | TRBV6-5 | TGTGCCAGCAGTACCGACAGGGCCCTAAATCAGCCCCAGCATTTT | CASSTDRALNQPQHF
TRBD2 | TRBJ2-7 | - | TRBV4-2 | TGTGCCAGCAGCCAAGTTTCGGCTAGCGGTTCCTACGAGCAGTACTTC | CASSQVSASGSYEQYF
- | TRBJ1-5 | - | TRBV21-1 | TGTGCCAGCAGCGCAACTCACCGCCGGGGGGATCAGCCCCAGCATTTT | CASSATHRRGDQPQHF
- | TRBJ1-5 | - | TRBV10-2 | TGCGCCAGCAGGGAAGGGGGCAATCAGCCCCAGCATTTT | CASREGGNQPQHF
- | TRBJ1-6 | - | TRBV9 | TGTGCCAGCAGCGTCGATAACAGGGAACCCCTCCACTTT | CASSVDNREPLHF
- | TRBJ1-1 | - | TRBV5-6 | TGTGCCAGCAGCTTGGTAATTCCAGGGAACACTGAAGCTTTCTTT | CASSLVIPGNTEAFF
- | TRBJ1-4 | - | TRBV7-8 | TGTGCCAGCAGCAGCACCGGGACACAAAATGAAAAACTGTTTTTT | CASSSTGTQNEKLFF
- | TRBJ2-7 | - | TRBV19 | TGTGCCAGTAGTAGGGGGCTGATCTACGAGCAGTACTTC | CASSRGLIYEQYF
- | TRBJ1-4 | - | TRBV23-1 | TGCGCCAGCAGTCCCCGGGAAAGCGGTAATGAAAAACTGTTTTTT | CASSPRESGNEKLFF
TRBD2 | TRBJ2-3 | - | TRBV28 | TGTGCCAGCAGTCCGGGAAGGACTAGCGAGCGCCCTAGCACAGATACGCAGTATTTT | CASSPGRTSERPSTDTQYF
TRBD2 | TRBJ2-2 | - | TRBV3-1/TRBV3-2 | TGTGCCAGCAGCCTAGCGGGAGCCAACACCGGGGAGCTGTTTTTT | CASSLAGANTGELFF
- | TRBJ2-1 | - | TRBV19 | TGTGCCAGTAGTACCCCGGGCAGGGCCTACAATGAGCAGTTCTTC | CASSTPGRAYNEQFF
- | TRBJ1-2 | - | TRBV9 | TGTGCCAGCAGCGTAGAATGGAGGGGTTATGGCTACACCTTC | CASSVEWRGYGYTF
- | TRBJ1-4 | - | TRBV5-1 | TGCGCCAGCAGCGGAGGACAGATTAATGAAAAACTGTTTTTT | CASSGGQINEKLFF
- | TRBJ2-2 | - | TRBV7-7 | TGTGCTAGCAGCACTTTAGAGGGCAACACCGGGGAGCTGTTTTTT | CASSTLEGNTGELFF
TRBD1 | TRBJ2-7 | once | TRBV7-9 | TGTGCCAGCAGGAGGACAGGGGGCTCCTACGAGCAGTACTTC | CASRRTGGSYEQYF
TRBD1 | TRBJ1-2 | - | TRBV11-2 | TGTGCCAGCAGCTCTTCTAGGACAGGGCGTTATGGCTACACCTTC | CASSSSRTGRYGYTF
- | TRBJ1-6 | - | TRBV27 | TGTGCCAGCAGGGAAGGGGCTTCACCCCTCCACTTT | CASREGASPLHF
TRBD1 | TRBJ2-7 | - | TRBV24-1 | TGTGCCACCAGTGAAATAGGGGGACAGGCCTACGAGCAGTACTTC | CATSEIGGQAYEQYF
- | TRBJ1-3 | - | TRBV28 | TGTGCCAGCAGTCTCGATAGGGGGAGTTGGTGCGGAAACACCATATATTTT | CASSLDRGSWCGNTIYF
- | TRBJ2-1 | - | TRBV28 | TGTGCCAGCAGTTTTGGCAGGGCCTACAATGAGCAGTTCTTC | CASSFGRAYNEQFF
TRBD1 | TRBJ1-6 | - | TRBV9 | TGTGCCAGCAGCGCCGGGACAGGGAATACTTCACCCCTCCACTTT | CASSAGTGNTSPLHF
TRBD1 | TRBJ2-7 | few | TRBV7-9 | TGTGCCAGCAGCTCTTACGGGACAGGGTTTTCCCACGAGCAGTACTTC | CASSSYGTGFSHEQYF